A selection of T cell receptor beta chains follows, all from one sample in a study of blood T cell repertoires in COVID-19. The protocol was immunoSEQ multiplex PCR, while the TCRdb copy is restricted to in-frame clones and leaves out a portion. The top ten hold 10% of the sample, which has about 400,000 clones, approximately 87% seen once. The sequenced material came from PBMCs or T cells enriched from blood (not recorded which). All receptors come from a woman between 50 and 59 years old who had recovered from COVID-19. CDR3s leave out the opening cysteine and the closing phenylalanine or tryptophan.

v_call	j_call	cdr3_aa
TRBV5-6	TRBJ1-1	ASSFLEATEAF
TRBV6-1	TRBJ1-3	ASSDSGGSGNTIY
TRBV28	TRBJ1-2	ASSLPAEGYYGYT
TRBV24-1	TRBJ2-1	ATSGGVRLKAYNEQF
TRBV4-3	TRBJ1-2	ASSQDLRGREGYT
TRBV2	TRBJ1-1	ASSERTEAF
TRBV3-1/TRBV3-2	TRBJ1-6	ASSQSRQLLPLH
TRBV6-1	TRBJ1-2	ASSDLRGGIYGYT
TRBV4-2	TRBJ1-2	ASSQDLAGVSGYT
TRBV2	TRBJ2-7	ASSEFGRGDGEQY
TRBV5-1	TRBJ1-1	ASIRGTGADTEAF
TRBV9	TRBJ1-2	ASSGTGQGYGYT
TRBV11-3	TRBJ1-2	ASRSTGNYGYT
TRBV7-8	TRBJ1-4	ASKGTDEATNEKLF
TRBV30	TRBJ1-5	AWSRGQISNQPQH
TRBV4-2	TRBJ1-1	ASSQVWGDTEAF
TRBV19	TRBJ1-4	ASSRRQARGEKLF
TRBV9	TRBJ1-2	ASRRDSYYGYT
TRBV6-2/TRBV6-3	TRBJ2-1	ASSYLAGGYNEQF
TRBV3-1/TRBV3-2	TRBJ1-1	ASSLQGSIFVF
TRBV5-5	TRBJ2-5	ASSVRDGEVGTQY
TRBV30	TRBJ2-1	AWSGPGVGAGKYNEQF
TRBV20-1	TRBJ1-2	SASKGVGYT
TRBV28	TRBJ1-4	ASPLGGGHNEKLF
TRBV19	TRBJ1-4	ASSKFPGTNEKLF
TRBV5-1	TRBJ2-3	ASSFAVAVPDTQY
TRBV4-1	TRBJ1-4	ASSPTGGTEKLF
TRBV11-2	TRBJ2-5	ATTSAGGIQETQY
TRBV29-1	TRBJ2-5	SVEIFAAGTSVGTQY
TRBV3-1/TRBV3-2	TRBJ1-3	ASSPRTDRNTIY
TRBV5-1	TRBJ2-5	ATSRVGGANQETQY
TRBV4-2	TRBJ2-7	ASSQIQGYEQY
TRBV7-8	TRBJ2-1	ASSPNSGGWNEQF
TRBV9	TRBJ1-3	ASSVALGSSGNTIY
TRBV6-5	TRBJ1-2	ASSHNRISNYGYT
TRBV5-1	TRBJ1-6	ASSLDTGNSPLH
TRBV18	TRBJ1-2	ASSPYAGTGTYGYT
TRBV28	TRBJ2-7	ASSLYEQY
TRBV27	TRBJ2-1	ASRARYREGHEQF
TRBV4-1	TRBJ1-1	ASSQRTEMNTEAF
TRBV14	TRBJ1-5	ASSQAEGPQH
TRBV11-2	TRBJ1-1	ASSLDATTWLTGPNTEAF
TRBV28	TRBJ2-5	ASGGGLEGWD
TRBV7-3	TRBJ1-4	ASSLTRVAGQGYEKLF
TRBV5-1	TRBJ1-2	ASSPQDSDGYT